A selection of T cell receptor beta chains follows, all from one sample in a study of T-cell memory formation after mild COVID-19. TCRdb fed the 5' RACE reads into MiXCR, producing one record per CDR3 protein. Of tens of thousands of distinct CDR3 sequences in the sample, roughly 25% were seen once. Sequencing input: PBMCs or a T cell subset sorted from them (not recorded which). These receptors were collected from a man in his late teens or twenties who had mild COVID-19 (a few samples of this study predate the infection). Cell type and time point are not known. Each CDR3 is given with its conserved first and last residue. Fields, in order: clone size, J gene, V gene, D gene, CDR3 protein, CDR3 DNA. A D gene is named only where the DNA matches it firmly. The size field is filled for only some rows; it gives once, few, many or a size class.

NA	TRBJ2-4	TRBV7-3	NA	CASSLDHWNIQYF	TGTGCCAGCAGCCTCGACCATTGGAACATTCAGTACTTC
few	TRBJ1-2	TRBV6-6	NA	CASSYPSLKGYTF	TGTGCCAGCAGTTACCCCAGCCTAAAGGGCTACACCTTC
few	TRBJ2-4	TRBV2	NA	CASSPRVDIQYF	TGTGCCAGCAGTCCTAGAGTTGACATTCAGTACTTC
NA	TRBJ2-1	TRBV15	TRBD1	CATSPGAGGSVGEQFF	TGTGCCACCAGCCCAGGGGCAGGGGGCTCCGTTGGTGAGCAGTTCTTC
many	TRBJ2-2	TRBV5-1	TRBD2	CASSSTAGGYTGELFF	TGCGCCAGCAGCTCGACAGCGGGGGGATACACCGGGGAGCTGTTTTTT
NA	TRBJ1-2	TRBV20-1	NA	CSARVWREEAYGYTF	TGCAGTGCTAGAGTTTGGAGGGAGGAGGCATATGGCTACACCTTC
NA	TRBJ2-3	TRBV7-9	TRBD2	CASSLGASGGDTQYF	TGTGCCAGCAGCTTAGGCGCTAGCGGGGGAGATACGCAGTATTTT
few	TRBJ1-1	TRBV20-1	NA	CSASSQEMNTEAFF	TGCAGTGCTAGCAGTCAGGAGATGAACACTGAAGCTTTCTTT
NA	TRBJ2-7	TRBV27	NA	CASSLGWGSYEQYF	TGTGCCAGCAGTTTAGGCTGGGGCAGCTACGAGCAGTACTTC
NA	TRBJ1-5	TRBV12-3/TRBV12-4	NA	CASNDRGFSQPQHF	TGTGCCAGCAACGATCGGGGTTTTAGTCAGCCCCAGCATTTT
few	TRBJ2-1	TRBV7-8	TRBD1	CASSESGGWDEQFF	TGTGCCAGCAGCGAATCAGGGGGCTGGGATGAGCAGTTCTTC
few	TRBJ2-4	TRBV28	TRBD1	CASLQGRWENIQYF	TGTGCCAGCCTACAGGGGCGATGGGAAAACATTCAGTACTTC
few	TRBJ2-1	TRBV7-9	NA	CASSFAIDEQFF	TGTGCCAGCAGCTTCGCGATAGATGAGCAGTTCTTC
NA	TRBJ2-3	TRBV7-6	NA	CASSSSGTSTDTQYF	TGTGCCAGCAGCTCCTCCGGGACTAGCACAGATACGCAGTATTTT
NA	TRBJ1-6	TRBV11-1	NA	CASSSTTGLGSPLHF	TGTGCCAGCAGCTCAACAACAGGACTGGGGTCACCCCTCCACTTT
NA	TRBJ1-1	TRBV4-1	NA	CASSQDVGMNTEAFF	TGCGCCAGCAGCCAAGATGTGGGCATGAACACTGAAGCTTTCTTT
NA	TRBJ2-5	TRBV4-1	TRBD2	CASSQGGGETQYF	TGCGCCAGCAGCCAGGGGGGAGGGGAGACCCAGTACTTC
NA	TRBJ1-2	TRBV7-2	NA	CASSLTPRGVTGYTF	TGTGCCAGCAGCTTAACGCCCAGGGGAGTAACTGGCTACACCTTC
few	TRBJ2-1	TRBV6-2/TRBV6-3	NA	CASRDIFSIGNEQFF	TGTGCCAGCAGGGACATTTTCTCTATAGGCAATGAGCAGTTCTTC
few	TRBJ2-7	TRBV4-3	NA	CASSQDLNYEQYF	TGCGCCAGCAGCCAAGATCTCAACTACGAGCAGTACTTC
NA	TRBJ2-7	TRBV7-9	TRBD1	CASSQTWTGGSEQYF	TGTGCCAGCAGCCAAACTTGGACAGGGGGGAGCGAGCAGTACTTC
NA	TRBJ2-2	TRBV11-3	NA	CASSPQGNTGELFF	TGTGCCAGCAGCCCGCAGGGGAACACCGGGGAGCTGTTTTTT
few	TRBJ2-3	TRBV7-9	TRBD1	CASSPTGTGYDTDTQYF	TGTGCCAGCAGCCCAACCGGGACAGGGTATGACACAGATACGCAGTATTTT
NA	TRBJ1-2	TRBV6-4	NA	CASSDSPDSGYGYTF	TGTGCCAGCAGTGACTCGCCTGATTCTGGCTATGGCTACACCTTC
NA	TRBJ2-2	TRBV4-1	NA	CASSQTGRELFF	TGCGCCAGCAGCCAAACGGGGAGGGAGCTGTTTTTT
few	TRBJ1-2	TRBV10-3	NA	CAISEFRTDNYGYTF	TGTGCCATCAGTGAGTTTCGGACTGACAACTATGGCTACACCTTC
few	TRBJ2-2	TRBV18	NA	CASSPLGDTGELFF	TGTGCCAGCTCACCACTGGGGGACACCGGGGAGCTGTTTTTT
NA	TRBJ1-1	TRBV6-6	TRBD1	CASTQGGRGNTEAFF	TGTGCCAGCACTCAGGGGGGGAGGGGGAACACTGAAGCTTTCTTT
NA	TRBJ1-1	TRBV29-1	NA	CSVEDGGTEAFF	TGCAGCGTTGAAGATGGGGGAACTGAAGCTTTCTTT
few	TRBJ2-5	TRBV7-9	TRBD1	CASSKLPGGLETQYF	TGTGCCAGCAGCAAACTTCCAGGGGGCCTTGAGACCCAGTACTTC
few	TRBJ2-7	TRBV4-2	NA	CASSQAYVGIISYEQYF	TGTGCCAGCAGCCAAGCCTACGTGGGGATCATCTCCTACGAGCAGTACTTC
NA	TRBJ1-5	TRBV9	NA	CASSPRQPGPQHF	TGTGCCAGCAGCCCGCGACAACCTGGGCCCCAGCATTTT
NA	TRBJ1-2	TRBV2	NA	CASARTEVNFYGYTF	TGTGCCAGCGCTAGGACAGAAGTGAACTTCTATGGCTACACCTTC
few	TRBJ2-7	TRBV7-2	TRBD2	CASSSTSGGVYEQYF	TGTGCCAGCAGCTCGACTAGCGGGGGGGTCTACGAGCAGTACTTC
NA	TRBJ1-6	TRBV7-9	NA	CASSQAGDDSPLHF	TGTGCCAGCAGCCAGGCGGGGGATGATTCACCCCTCCACTTT
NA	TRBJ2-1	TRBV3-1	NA	CASSPEDFPPGDEQFF	TGTGCCAGCAGCCCAGAAGACTTCCCCCCAGGGGATGAGCAGTTCTTC
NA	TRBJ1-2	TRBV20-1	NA	CSAGRANYGYTF	TGCAGTGCGGGCCGAGCGAACTATGGCTACACCTTC
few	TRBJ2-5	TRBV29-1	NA	CSVLQGSGETQYF	TGCAGCGTTTTACAGGGTAGTGGGGAGACCCAGTACTTC
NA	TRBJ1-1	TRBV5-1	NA	CASGGTVDTEAFF	TGCGCCAGCGGGGGCACAGTGGACACTGAAGCTTTCTTT
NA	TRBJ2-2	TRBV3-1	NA	CASSQRSGELFF	TGTGCCAGCAGCCAAAGGTCCGGGGAGCTGTTTTTT
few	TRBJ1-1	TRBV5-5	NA	CASSSYSREPEAFF	TGTGCCAGCAGCTCTTATAGCCGCGAACCTGAAGCTTTCTTT
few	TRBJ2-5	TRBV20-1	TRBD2	CSASTGGGLQETQYF	TGCAGTGCTAGTACTGGCGGGGGGCTCCAAGAGACCCAGTACTTC
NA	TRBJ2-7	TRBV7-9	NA	CASSLEQGFAYEQYF	TGTGCCAGCAGCTTAGAACAGGGCTTCGCCTACGAGCAGTACTTC
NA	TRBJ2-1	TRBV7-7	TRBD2	CASSPTSGVTYNEQFF	TGTGCCAGCAGCCCCACTAGCGGGGTAACCTACAATGAGCAGTTCTTC
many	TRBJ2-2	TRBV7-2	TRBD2	CASSSLAGAYTGELFF	TGTGCCAGCAGCTCCCTAGCGGGGGCCTACACCGGGGAGCTGTTTTTT
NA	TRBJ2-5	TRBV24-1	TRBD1	CATSETQGRETQYF	TGTGCCACCAGTGAGACACAGGGGAGAGAGACCCAGTACTTC
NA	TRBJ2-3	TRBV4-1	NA	CASSQGPTPTHYSTDTQYF	TGCGCCAGCAGCCAAGGACCTACTCCGACCCACTACTCCACAGATACGCAGTATTTT
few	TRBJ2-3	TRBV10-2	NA	CASAIPDTQYF	TGCGCCAGCGCCATACCAGATACGCAGTATTTT
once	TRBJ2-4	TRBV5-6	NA	CASSPTLSGAIKNGIQYF	TGTGCCAGCAGCCCCACCCTCTCGGGGGCTATCAAAAACGGCATTCAGTACTTC
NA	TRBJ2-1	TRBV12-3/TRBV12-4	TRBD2	CASSFRSGGYGNEQFF	TGTGCCAGCAGTTTTCGGAGCGGGGGCTACGGAAATGAGCAGTTCTTC
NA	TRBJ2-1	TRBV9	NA	CASSVGGKEQFF	TGTGCCAGCAGCGTAGGGGGGAAGGAGCAGTTCTTC
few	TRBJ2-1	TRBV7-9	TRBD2	CASSPSGGFYNEQFF	TGTGCCAGCAGCCCTAGCGGGGGCTTCTACAATGAGCAGTTCTTC